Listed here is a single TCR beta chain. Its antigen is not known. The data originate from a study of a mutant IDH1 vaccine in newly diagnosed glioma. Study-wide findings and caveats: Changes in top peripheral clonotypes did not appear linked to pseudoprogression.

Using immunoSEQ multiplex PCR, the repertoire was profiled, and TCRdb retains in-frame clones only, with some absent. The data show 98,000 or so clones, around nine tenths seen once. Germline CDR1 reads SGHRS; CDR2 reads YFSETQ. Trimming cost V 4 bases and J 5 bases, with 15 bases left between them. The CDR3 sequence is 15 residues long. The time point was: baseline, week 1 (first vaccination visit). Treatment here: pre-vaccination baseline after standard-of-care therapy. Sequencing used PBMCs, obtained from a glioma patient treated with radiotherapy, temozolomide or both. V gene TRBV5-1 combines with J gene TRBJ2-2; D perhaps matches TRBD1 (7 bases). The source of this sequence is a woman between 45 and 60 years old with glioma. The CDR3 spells CASSPGGHETGELFF. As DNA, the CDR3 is TGCGCCAGCAGCCCAGGGGGGCATGAAACCGGGGAGCTGTTTTTT.